The 12 T cell receptor beta chains reported below all come from one sample, sequenced in a study of blood T cells in healthy people across ages (dated by TCRdb to 2014 to 2015). The library relied on 5' RACE. A second PCR of about 7 to 12 cycles was performed with a sample-barcoded 5' primer and a J-beta primer mix. TCRdb applied fastp at Q25 and MiXCR to the public reads, then kept only in-frame beta chains. Duplicate CDR3 protein sequences are folded into a single record with the most common DNA and genes. This sample comprises some 1,800,000 distinct CDR3 sequences, more than 35% of them detected only once. The top ten clonotypes cover under 30% of the sample. Material: blood. The receptors were sampled from a human donor in good health.

In its sample, this clonotype was seen a few times. This chain joins TRBV3-1 and TRBJ1-2; 8 nucleotides agree with TRBD1. The V gene's germline CDR1 is LGHDT and CDR2 YNNKEL (reference sequence). The CDR3 totals 15 residues. V was pared by 4 bases and J by 3 bases, with 7 bases of the junction left unmatched. The CDR3 loop reads CASSRDTGGYYGYTF. DNA of the CDR3: TGTGCCAGCAGCCGAGACACAGGGGGGTACTATGGCTACACCTTC.

This clonotype was counted a few times. The rearrangement joins TRBV4-3 to TRBJ2-5, with 7 bases aligning to TRBD1. TRBJ2-7 explains the end of the DNA better; the J call may be wrong. CDR3 length: 15 amino acids. Germline lookup yields CDR1 LGHNA and CDR2 YSLEER. In DNA, the CDR3 is TGCGCCAGCCCGCGCAGGACAGGCCTTGTATACGAGCAGTACTTC. This encodes CASPRRTGLVYEQYF.

This clonotype was observed a handful of times. V gene TRBV11-3 combines with J gene TRBJ2-1, with no clear D. CDR3 length equals 12 residues. Trimming left V 0 bases short and J 8 bases short, with 5 bases between. Germline lookup yields CDR1 SGHNT and CDR2 YENEEA. CDR3 residues: CASSLDVDEQFF. The CDR3 coding sequence is TGTGCCAGCAGCTTAGATGTGGATGAGCAGTTCTTC.

This clonotype was seen a handful of times. The rearrangement joins TRBV29-1 to TRBJ1-2; D unclear. CDR1 and CDR2 from the germline V gene are SQVTM and ANQGSEA. This CDR3 contains 14 residues. V lost 0 bases to trimming and J lost 3 bases, with 11 bases between them. CDR3 sequence reads: CSVEDKGWDYGYTF. The CDR3, as DNA: TGCAGCGTTGAAGATAAAGGGTGGGACTATGGCTACACCTTC.

The rearrangement links TRBV7-9 to TRBJ2-7, with D possibly being TRBD2 (5 bases). The CDR3 has 18 amino acids. Trimming pared 5 bases from V and 3 bases from J, leaving 26 bases between. Looked up from germline, CDR1 is SEHNR and CDR2 is FQNEAQ (reference sequence). The CDR3 DNA reads as TGTGCCAGCAGCCCTATTTCCCCTCGAGGGAGATTGATCTACGAGCAGTACTTC. This encodes CASSPISPRGRLIYEQYF.

With respect to this clonotype: A much larger clone sits a single nucleotide away, making a read error possible. The chain uses TRBV28 and TRBJ2-4; no definite D call. The end of the DNA fits TRBJ2-5 better, so the J call may be wrong. The CDR3 has 11 amino acids. CDR1 and CDR2 (germline): MDHEN, SYDVKM. The CDR3 loop reads CASTRRETQYF. The CDR3 DNA follows: TGTGCCAGCACCCGAAGGGAGACCCAGTACTTC.

Remarks on this clonotype: A single base separates this from a much larger clone, so it may be a read error. This chain uses TRBV4-2 with TRBJ2-6, with D perhaps TRBD1 (6 bases). Germline V CDR1 and CDR2: LGHNA, YNFKEQ. The CDR3 totals 16 residues. The CDR3 region is CASSLVQGTGANVRTF. In DNA form, the CDR3 reads TGTGCCAGCAGCCTGGTACAGGGAACTGGGGCCAACGTCCGGACTTTC.

The rearrangement uses TRBV7-8 and TRBJ1-5; TRBD1 is a possible D gene (6 bases). Germline CDR1 reads SGHVS; CDR2 reads FQNEAQ. Between the trimmed V and J ends, which lost 1 base and 5 bases, there was a span of 12 bases. The CDR3 runs to 15 residues. In DNA form, the CDR3 reads TGTGCCAGCAGCTTAGGGGGGACAAGCGATCAGCCCCAGCATTTT. Translated: CASSLGGTSDQPQHF.

There are a few counts of this clonotype. V usage is TRBV7-8 and J usage is TRBJ2-3; perhaps TRBD1 as D (5 bases). V dropped 5 bases and J dropped 5 bases, with 17 bases sitting between them. Per the germline V gene, CDR1 is SGHVS and CDR2 is FQNEAQ. The CDR3 extends over 15 amino acids. The CDR3 region is CASSPGLRPRDTQYF. The CDR3 DNA is TGTGCCAGCAGCCCAGGGTTGCGGCCGCGAGATACGCAGTATTTT.

This chain uses TRBV4-1 with TRBJ2-7; D call uncertain. This CDR3 has 13 amino acids. Germline lookup yields CDR1 MGHRA and CDR2 YSYEKL. The V end lost 0 bases, the J end lost 3 bases, and 6 bases lay between the germline ends. CDR3 nucleotide sequence: TGCGCCAGCAGCCAAGATCCCCTCTACGAGCAGTACTTC. This encodes CASSQDPLYEQYF.

This clonotype has a handful of counts. The chain combines TRBV27 with TRBJ2-6, with D perhaps TRBD1 or TRBD2 (5 bases each). CDR1 is MNHEY, CDR2 SMNVEV, per germline (reference sequence). The CDR3 contains 15 residues. Trimming cost V 6 bases and J 0 bases, with 9 bases left between them. The CDR3 spells CASRGRLSGANVLTF. The CDR3 region has the DNA TGTGCCAGCAGGGGACGGCTCTCTGGGGCCAACGTCCTGACTTTC.

This clonotype was picked up a small number of times. The chain uses TRBV27 and TRBJ2-5; unclear D gene. The J call may be wrong; the DNA end is better matched by TRBJ2-7. The CDR3 consists of 14 residues. CDR1 and CDR2 from the germline V gene are MNHEY and SMNVEV (reference sequence). The CDR3: CASSLSDRPYEQYF. CDR3 sequence (DNA): TGTGCCAGCAGTTTATCTGACCGACCCTACGAGCAGTACTTC.